This TCR beta chain was identified during a study of graft-versus-host responses after intestinal transplantation. Study overall: Every one of the recipients received anti-thymocyte globulin induction and afterwards took tacrolimus and steroids for around 3 years. Whole-study results and caveats: Allografts carried high graft-versus-host to host-versus-graft clonal ratios in patients having graft-donor T cell macrochimerism.

The CDR3 totals 17 residues. The germline CDR1 and CDR2 sequences are LNHDA and SQIVND (reference sequence). Unmatched junction bases numbered 8, after V lost 4 bases and J lost 0 bases. Note on this clone: The antigen is unknown.

TCRdb keeps only in-frame clones here, not all; method: immunoSEQ multiplex PCR. The sample has 95,000 to 110,000 clones; about 88% are singletons. The chain carries TRBV19 and TRBJ2-1; TRBD2 aligns across 8 bases. The TCR comes from a human donor who received an intestinal transplant. Sample: unstimulated CD4+ T cells sorted from spleen or lymph node cells, taken before intestinal transplant. DNA of the CDR3: TGTGCCAGTAGTAATCTCGGGAGGGCCCCCTCCTACAATGAGCAGTTCTTC. This sequence encodes CASSNLGRAPSYNEQFF.